This TCR beta chain was identified during a study of cytomegalovirus exposure and HLA in healthy donors. Study-level results: Among TCR beta chains of equal frequency, HLA-associated ones were more clonally expanded in a later analysis. V- and J-gene trimming in TCR beta was tied to a missense DCLRE1C variant by an analysis performed later.

13 Jbeta primers and 60 Vbeta primers were used for the PCR. The repertoire was sequenced with immunoSEQ multiplex PCR; TCRdb's copy has only in-frame clones and lacks some. Among about 300,000 clones listed, roughly 88% were seen once. This clone was detected only once. Its antigen remains unidentified. Trimming at V came to 4 bases and at J to 3 bases, leaving 8 bases not matched to a gene. Germline V CDR1 and CDR2: SQVTM, ANQGSEA. The CDR3 is made up of 14 amino acids. The sequence derives from a man aged 35-49 years in good health and CMV-seropositive. The material sequenced was PBMCs. This chain uses TRBV29-1 with TRBJ2-7; 8 positions match TRBD1. CDR3 coding DNA: TGCAGCGTTGGCCCAAGACAGGGGAGCTACGAGCAGTACTTC. Encoded protein: CSVGPRQGSYEQYF.